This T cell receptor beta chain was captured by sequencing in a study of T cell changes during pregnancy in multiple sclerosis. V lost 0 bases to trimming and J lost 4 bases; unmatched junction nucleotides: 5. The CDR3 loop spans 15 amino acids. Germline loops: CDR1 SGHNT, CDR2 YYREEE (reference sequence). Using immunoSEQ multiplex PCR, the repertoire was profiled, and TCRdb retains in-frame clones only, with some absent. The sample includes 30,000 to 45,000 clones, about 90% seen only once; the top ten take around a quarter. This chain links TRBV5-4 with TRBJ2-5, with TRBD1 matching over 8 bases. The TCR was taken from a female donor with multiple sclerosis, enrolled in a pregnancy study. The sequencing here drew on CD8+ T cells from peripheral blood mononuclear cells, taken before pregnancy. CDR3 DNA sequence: TGTGCCAGCAGCTTGGAATCCAGGGGGCGAGAGACCCAGTACTTC. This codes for CASSLESRGRETQYF. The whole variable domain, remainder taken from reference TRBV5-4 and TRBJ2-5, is ETGVTQSPTHLIKTRGQQVTLRCSSQSGHNTVSWYQQALGQGPQFIFQYYREEENGRGNFPPRFSGLQFPNYSSELNVNALELDDSALYLCASSLESRGRETQYFGPGTRLLVL.